Each of the 26 T cell receptor beta chains below was sequenced from the same sample in a study of blood T cell repertoires in COVID-19. Repertoires were generated with immunoSEQ multiplex PCR, while TCRdb's copy carries only in-frame clones and drops some. The table has around 62,000 clones, 88% seen once. The sequenced material came from PBMCs or T cells enriched from blood (not recorded which). The receptors stem from a woman aged 40 to 50 who had recovered from COVID-19.

The chain's CDR3 is CASSVYGRGLQHDNEQFF. As DNA, the CDR3 is TGTGCCAGCAGTGTTTATGGGCGGGGGCTTCAGCACGACAATGAGCAGTTCTTC. The chain is built from TRBV2 and TRBJ2-1, with D perhaps TRBD2 (7 bases). The germline gives CDR1 SNHLY, CDR2 FYNNEI. The CDR3 has 18 residues. V gave up 4 bases and J gave up 5 bases, with 24 bases separating them.

J is TRBJ1-3 and V is TRBV6-5; TRBD1 might be the D (5 bases). The CDR3 runs 16 residues. V lost 0 bases to trimming and J lost 0 bases, with 9 bases between them. Germline CDR1 reads MNHEY; CDR2 reads SVGAGI. The CDR3 DNA is TGTGCCAGCAGTTACTCTTCCGGGGGCTCTGGAAACACCATATATTTT. Residues: CASSYSSGGSGNTIYF.

This clone turned up a few times. V gene TRBV19 combines with J gene TRBJ2-5; 10 bases map to TRBD1. Germline V gene lookup returns CDR1 LNHDA and CDR2 SQIVND (reference sequence). There are 17 residues in the CDR3. Trimming at V came to 5 bases and at J to 1 base, leaving 10 bases not matched to a gene. CDR3 residues: CASSSGTGASPQETQYF. CDR3 bases: TGTGCCAGTAGTTCCGGGACAGGGGCCTCTCCCCAAGAGACCCAGTACTTC. Together with reference TRBV19 and TRBJ2-5, the CDR3 gives the full variable domain: DGGITQSPKYLFRKEGQNVTLSCEQNLNHDAMYWYRQDPGQGLRLIYYSQIVNDFQKGDIAEGYSVSREKKESFPLTVTSAQKNPTAFYLCASSSGTGASPQETQYFGPGTRLLVL.

V gene TRBV7-9 combines with J gene TRBJ1-4; 11 positions match TRBD1. The CDR3 spans 15 residues. The germline V gene has CDR1 SEHNR and CDR2 FQNEAQ (reference sequence). With 5 bases clipped from V and 5 bases from J, the junction kept 4 bases outside the gene matches. CDR3 amino acids: CASSTGQGGNEKLFF. DNA for the CDR3: TGTGCCAGCAGCACGGGACAGGGGGGAAATGAAAAACTGTTTTTT.

J is TRBJ1-4 and V is TRBV5-4; possible D gene TRBD1, 5 bases. This CDR3 spans 14 amino acids. V gave up 0 bases and J gave up 7 bases, with 10 bases separating them. Germline V gene sequence: CDR1 SGHNT, CDR2 YYREEE (reference sequence). CDR3 DNA: TGTGCCAGCAGCTTGGGGGGCATCGGTGAAAAACTGTTTTTT. It codes for CASSLGGIGEKLFF.

This chain connects TRBV12-3 or TRBV12-4 to TRBJ1-1; TRBD1 might be the D (5 bases). Trimming shortened V by 7 bases and J by 4 bases, and 10 bases separated the two germline ends. The CDR3 covers 12 residues. The CDR3 nucleotides read TGTGCCAGCATCGGGGGGAGCACTGAAGCTTTCTTT. This codes for CASIGGSTEAFF.

The chain couples TRBV5-6 to TRBJ1-2; possibly TRBD1 for D (6 bases). V lost 4 bases and J 7 bases, leaving 11 bases between the germline ends. This CDR3 contains 12 residues. In germline, CDR1 is SGHDT, CDR2 YYEEEE. CDR3 region: CASSRDTGGYTF. As DNA, the CDR3 is TGTGCCAGCAGCCGGGACACGGGTGGCTACACCTTC.

The chain has TRBV3-1 (or the pseudogene TRBV3-2) and TRBJ2-1; 9 nucleotides agree with TRBD2. The length of the CDR3 is 17 residues. Germline loops: CDR1 LGHDT, CDR2 YNNKEL (reference sequence). The V and J ends lost 4 bases and 5 bases, in that order; junction bases with no gene match: 12. CDR3 coding DNA: TGTGCCAGCAGCCCGACTAGCGGCCTCTCTCGGGACAATGAGCAGTTCTTC. Residues: CASSPTSGLSRDNEQFF.

This clone was seen a single time. The chain is built from TRBV6-5 and TRBJ1-1; D may be TRBD1 (6 bases). V shed 6 bases and J shed 4 bases, with 9 bases lying between them. Germline values: CDR1 MNHEY, CDR2 SVGAGI. This CDR3 comprises 12 residues. CDR3 coding DNA: TGTGCCAGCAGGGGGGGGCTCACTGAAGCTTTCTTT. Amino acid sequence: CASRGGLTEAFF.

The CDR3 DNA sequence: TGTGCCAGCAGCGCGACCACAGGGGGAAACACCATATATTTT. This translates into CASSATTGGNTIYF. The V and J genes are TRBV9 and TRBJ1-3, with D tentatively TRBD1 (6 bases). CDR3 size: 14 residues. Germline V gene sequence: CDR1 SGDLS, CDR2 YYNGEE. V was pared by 3 bases and J by 4 bases, with 11 bases between.

The chain carries TRBV12-3 or TRBV12-4 and TRBJ1-6; TRBD1 might be the D (5 bases). V gave up 3 bases and J gave up 10 bases, with 10 bases separating them. This CDR3 spans 13 amino acids. CDR3 sequence (DNA): TGTGCCAGCAGTTTGACAGCTGAATCACCCCTCCACTTT. Its protein is CASSLTAESPLHF.

This chain links TRBV29-1 with TRBJ1-1; D perhaps matches TRBD1 (6 bases). Germline V gene lookup returns CDR1 SQVTM and CDR2 ANQGSEA. Trimming stripped 3 bases from V and 11 bases from J, with 16 bases between. The CDR3 has 12 residues. CDR3 residues: CSVEWDTRAAFF. The DNA of the CDR3 is TGCAGCGTTGAGTGGGACACCAGGGCGGCTTTCTTT.

The chain uses TRBV11-3 and TRBJ2-5, with unresolved D. The V gene's germline CDR1 is SGHNT and CDR2 YENEEA. V was shortened by 0 bases and J by 5 bases, with 13 bases between the two germline ends. The CDR3 has 15 residues. CDR3 coding DNA: TGTGCCAGCAGCTTAGATTATAGGAGAATGGAGACCCAGTACTTC. Encoded protein: CASSLDYRRMETQYF.

The gene calls are TRBV6-5 and TRBJ1-3; tentatively, D is TRBD1 (6 bases). This CDR3 spans 15 amino acids. Looked up from germline, CDR1 is MNHEY and CDR2 is SVGAGI. V shed 2 bases and J shed 2 bases, with 10 bases lying between them. The CDR3 reads CASSYLQGPGNTIYF. DNA of the CDR3: TGTGCCAGCAGTTACCTACAGGGTCCTGGAAACACCATATATTTT.

The rearrangement uses TRBV11-3 and TRBJ1-1, with D unclear. This CDR3 has 13 amino acids. Per the germline V gene, CDR1 is SGHNT and CDR2 is YENEEA. V was trimmed by 5 bases and J by 2 bases, leaving 9 bases between them. The CDR3 nucleotides read TGTGCCAGCAGCCCCCGGGGTAACACTGAAGCTTTCTTT. Translating gives CASSPRGNTEAFF. Complete variable domain (other parts from reference TRBV11-3 and TRBJ1-1): EAGVVQSPRYKIIEKKQPVAFWCNPISGHNTLYWYLQNLGQGPELLIRYENEEAVDDSQLPKDRFSAERLKGVDSTLKIQPAELGDSAVYLCASSPRGNTEAFFGQGTRLTVV.

The chain combines TRBV25-1 with TRBJ2-7, with 10 bases that match TRBD1. Trimming removed 3 bases from V and 4 bases from J; junction bases left unmatched: 3. Germline values: CDR1 MGHDK, CDR2 SYGVNS. This CDR3 spans 14 amino acids. The DNA for the CDR3 is TGTGCCAGCAGTGAGACAGGGGGCCTGTACGAGCAGTACTTC. Its translation is CASSETGGLYEQYF.

This chain connects TRBV7-2 to TRBJ1-6; possible D gene TRBD1, 6 bases. Germline V gene data show CDR1 as SGHTA and CDR2 as FQGNSA. The CDR3 sequence is 15 residues long. V lost 5 bases, J lost 5 bases, and 13 bases lay in between. CDR3 loop: CASSEGTPNNSPLHF. CDR3 coding DNA: TGTGCCAGCAGCGAAGGGACACCTAATAATTCACCCCTCCACTTT.

As DNA, the CDR3 is TGTGCCAGCAGCCGGGTCTTCAATCAGCCCCAGCATTTT. Translating gives CASSRVFNQPQHF. The chain combines TRBV12-3 or TRBV12-4 with TRBJ1-5; D remains unclear. CDR3 length equals 13 residues. V lost 6 bases to trimming and J lost 3 bases, with 9 bases between them.

Details on this clone: Other DNA sequences within the sample encode an identical CDR3. V gene TRBV9 combines with J gene TRBJ2-1, with D unresolved. This CDR3 is 15 amino acids long. Between the trimmed V and J ends, which lost 0 bases and 3 bases, there was a span of 10 bases. CDR1 is SGDLS, CDR2 YYNGEE, per germline. In DNA form, the CDR3 reads TGTGCCAGCAGCGTAGGACTGGCGGACTACAATGAGCAGTTCTTC. Translating gives CASSVGLADYNEQFF.

This chain connects TRBV11-2 to TRBJ2-3; TRBD2 matches at 8 bases. With V trimmed by 1 base and J by 0 bases, 3 bases remained unmatched. Germline-derived CDR1 and CDR2 are SGHAT and FQNNGV. CDR3 length: 16 residues. The CDR3 nucleotides read TGTGCCAGCAGCTTAGGGGGCGGGGGGAGCACAGATACGCAGTATTTT. This translates into CASSLGGGGSTDTQYF.

This chain uses TRBV27 with TRBJ2-3; weak D call: TRBD1 (5 bases). Germline loops: CDR1 MNHEY, CDR2 SMNVEV (reference sequence). The CDR3 spans 15 residues. Trimming took 8 bases from V and 0 from J, leaving 15 bases between them. CDR3 in DNA: TGTGCCAGCGGACGACAGTCCCCTAGCACAGATACGCAGTATTTT. Its protein product is CASGRQSPSTDTQYF.

This chain joins TRBV29-1 and TRBJ1-5; 7 bases map to TRBD1. The ends lost 4 bases at V and 6 bases at J; junction bases unmatched: 15. There are 16 residues in the CDR3. Germline CDR1 SQVTM, CDR2 ANQGSEA. CDR3 bases: TGCAGCGTTGTAGGTCGTTGGCCACAGGGGTGTCAGCCCCAGCATTTT. Protein product: CSVVGRWPQGCQPQHF.

This chain connects TRBV4-1 to TRBJ1-1; TRBD1 matches 8 bases. With V trimmed by 1 base and J by 8 bases, 3 bases remained unmatched. The germline CDR1 and CDR2 sequences are MGHRA and YSYEKL. This CDR3 comprises 13 residues. The CDR3 coding sequence is TGCGCCAGCAGCCAAGTTCGACAGGGGGAAGCTTTCTTT. Residues: CASSQVRQGEAFF.

The CDR3 reads CASSPAGGVRLDTQYF. DNA of the CDR3: TGTGCCAGCAGCCCGGCCGGGGGGGTAAGGTTGGATACGCAGTATTTT. The chain carries TRBV11-3 and TRBJ2-3; 8 positions agree with TRBD2. This CDR3 has 16 residues. In germline, CDR1 is SGHNT, CDR2 YENEEA. V was pared by 5 bases and J by 6 bases, with 13 bases of the junction left unmatched.

The chain links TRBV24-1 to TRBJ2-3, with a possible D match to TRBD1 (5 bases). Germline-derived CDR1 and CDR2 are KGHDR and SFDVKD. CDR3 length: 16 amino acids. V shed 4 bases and J shed 0 bases, with 13 bases lying between them. The CDR3 DNA follows: TGTGCCACCAGTGAGCCGGACACTTTTAGCACAGATACGCAGTATTTT. As protein: CATSEPDTFSTDTQYF.

This clone was seen a single time. This chain connects TRBV10-3 to TRBJ1-6, with 8 bases aligning to TRBD1. The J segment lost 8 bases and the V segment lost 9 bases, leaving 6 bases of the junction unmatched. The germline gives CDR1 ENHRY, CDR2 SYGVKD. The CDR3 spans 13 residues. CDR3 in amino acids: CAICSDRDSPLHF. CDR3 nucleotide sequence: TGTGCCATATGCTCGGACAGGGATTCACCCCTCCACTTT.